This T cell receptor beta chain was identified during a study of T cells after yellow fever vaccination. A process of 5'RACE template switching, which added a universal primer site and UMIs, was used to make TCR cDNA. One entry per CDR3 protein results from TCRdb running MiXCR on the 5' RACE reads. The repertoire consists of about 370,000 distinct CDR3 sequences, with 11% occurring once and the leading ten covering roughly 18%. The CDR3 has 17 amino acids. The V gene end was trimmed by 4 bases and the J gene end by 5 bases; junction bases not matched to a gene: 16. The germline gives CDR1 SGHDN, CDR2 FVKESK.

The V and J genes are TRBV14 and TRBJ2-5; 7 bases map to TRBD2. Sequenced material: PBMCs, taken on the day of the first yellow fever vaccination. This TCR derives from a man between 18 and 29 years old who received the YFV17D yellow fever vaccine. CDR3 amino acids: CASSPKTTSDPRETQYF. For the CDR3, the DNA is TGTGCCAGCAGCCCGAAAACCACTAGCGACCCGAGGGAGACCCAGTACTTC.